The clone carrying this T cell receptor beta chain was picked up a small number of times. These data are taken from a study of T-cell memory formation after mild COVID-19. Trimming removed 0 bases from V and 5 bases from J; junction bases left unmatched: 2. CDR1 is MGHRA and CDR2 is YSYEKL in the germline V gene. The CDR3 runs 15 residues. UMIs and sample barcodes were carried by the TCR alpha and TCR beta cDNA libraries that 5'RACE produced using constant-segment primers. MiXCR was run by TCRdb on the 5' RACE reads, yielding one entry per CDR3 protein. The repertoire holds a few hundred thousand distinct CDR3 sequences, roughly 17% seen once, with about 21% in the top ten.

Sequences were obtained from PBMCs or a T cell subset sorted from them (not recorded which). This TCR was recovered from a man between 18 and 35 years old who had mild COVID-19 (a few samples of this study predate the infection). Cell type and time point are not known. The chain links TRBV4-1 to TRBJ1-1; 11 nucleotides agree with TRBD1. In DNA form, the CDR3 reads TGCGCCAGCAGCCAAGAGGGACAGGGGGGAACTGAAGCTTTCTTT. Its protein product is CASSQEGQGGTEAFF.